This T cell receptor (beta chain) is from a study of somatic mutations in cytotoxic T cells in rheumatoid arthritis. The study, taken as a whole, reports: Antigen targets of the expanded CD8+ clones remained unidentified.

This CDR3 spans 12 amino acids. Trimming removed 4 bases at V and 2 bases at J, with 8 bases between. Germline V CDR1 and CDR2: GTSNPN, SVGIG (reference sequence). Concerning this clone itself: Its antigen is unidentified.

Using positive magnetic bead selection on an AutoMACS, CD4+ and CD8+ cells were isolated, after which their purity was checked by flow cytometry. Sequencing was performed with immunoSEQ multiplex PCR; in TCRdb, only in-frame clones are kept and a portion is missing. The table has 17,000 or so clones, about three quarters seen once; the top ten hold 4.5% to 5.5%. This TCR was recovered from an adult with rheumatoid arthritis. Material: CD8+ T cells sorted from blood. V is TRBV30 and J is TRBJ1-1; unclear D gene. CDR3 protein: CAWKDANTEAFF. CDR3 in DNA: TGTGCCTGGAAGGACGCAAACACTGAAGCTTTCTTT.